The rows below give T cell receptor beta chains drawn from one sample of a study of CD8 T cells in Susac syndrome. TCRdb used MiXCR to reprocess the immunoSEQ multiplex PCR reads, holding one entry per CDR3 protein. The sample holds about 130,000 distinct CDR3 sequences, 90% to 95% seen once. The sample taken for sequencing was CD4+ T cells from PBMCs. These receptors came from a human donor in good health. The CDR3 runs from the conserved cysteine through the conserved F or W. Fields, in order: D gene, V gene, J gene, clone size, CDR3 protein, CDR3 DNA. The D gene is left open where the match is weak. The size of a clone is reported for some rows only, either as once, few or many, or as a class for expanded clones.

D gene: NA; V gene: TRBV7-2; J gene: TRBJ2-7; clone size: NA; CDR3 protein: CASSLVDRSYEQYF; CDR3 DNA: TGTGCCAGCAGCTTAGTTGACCGGTCCTACGAGCAGTACTTC
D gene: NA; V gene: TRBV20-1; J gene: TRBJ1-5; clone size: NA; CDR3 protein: CSARIRKTGNQPQHF; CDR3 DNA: TGCAGTGCTAGAATCCGGAAAACTGGCAATCAGCCCCAGCATTTT
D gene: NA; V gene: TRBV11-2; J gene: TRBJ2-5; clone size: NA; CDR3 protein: CASSPSSPQETQYF; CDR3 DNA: TGTGCCAGCAGCCCTAGCTCACCCCAAGAGACCCAGTACTTC
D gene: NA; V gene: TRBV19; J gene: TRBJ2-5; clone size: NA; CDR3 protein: CASSTRLGKETQYF; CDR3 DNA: TGTGCCAGTAGTACCCGACTAGGCAAAGAGACCCAGTACTTC
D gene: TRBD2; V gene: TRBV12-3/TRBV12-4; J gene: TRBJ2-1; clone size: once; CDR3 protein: CASRFSGRGAYNEQFF; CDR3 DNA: TGTGCCAGCAGATTTAGCGGGAGGGGGGCCTACAATGAGCAGTTCTTC
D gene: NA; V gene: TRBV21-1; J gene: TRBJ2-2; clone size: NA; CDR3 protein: CASSKGDTGELFF; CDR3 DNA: TGTGCCAGCAGCAAAGGGGACACCGGGGAGCTGTTTTTT
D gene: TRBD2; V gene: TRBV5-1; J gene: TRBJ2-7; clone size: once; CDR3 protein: CASSFIAGGGYEQYF; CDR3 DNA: TGCGCCAGCAGCTTTATAGCGGGAGGAGGGTACGAGCAGTACTTC
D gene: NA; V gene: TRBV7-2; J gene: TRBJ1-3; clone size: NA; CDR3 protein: CASSLERTSRNTIYF; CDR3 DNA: TGTGCCAGCAGCTTAGAGCGGACGTCGCGGAACACCATATATTTT
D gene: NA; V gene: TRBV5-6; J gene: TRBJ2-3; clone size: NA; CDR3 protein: CASSPGTLGDTQYF; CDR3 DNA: TGTGCCAGCAGCCCCGGGACTTTAGGAGATACGCAGTATTTT
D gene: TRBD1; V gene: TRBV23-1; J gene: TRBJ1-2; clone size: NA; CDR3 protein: CASSQFGQDRVDYGYTF; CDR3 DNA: TGCGCCAGCAGTCAGTTTGGTCAGGACAGGGTGGACTATGGCTACACCTTC
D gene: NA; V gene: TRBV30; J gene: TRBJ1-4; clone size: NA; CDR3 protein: CAWSPDGAPNEKLFF; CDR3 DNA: TGTGCCTGGAGTCCTGACGGGGCGCCTAATGAAAAACTGTTTTTT
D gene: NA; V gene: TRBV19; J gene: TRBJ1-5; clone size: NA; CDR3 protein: CASSMVHGVWRYSNQPQHF; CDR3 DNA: TGTGCCAGTAGTATGGTGCACGGGGTTTGGCGATATAGCAATCAGCCCCAGCATTTT
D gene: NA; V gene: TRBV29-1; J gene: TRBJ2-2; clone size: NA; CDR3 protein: CSAFRDTNTGELFF; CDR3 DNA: TGCAGCGCTTTCCGGGACACTAACACCGGGGAGCTGTTTTTT
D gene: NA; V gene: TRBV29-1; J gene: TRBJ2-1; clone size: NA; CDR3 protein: CSVAAMANEQFF; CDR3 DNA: TGCAGCGTAGCTGCAATGGCAAATGAGCAGTTCTTC
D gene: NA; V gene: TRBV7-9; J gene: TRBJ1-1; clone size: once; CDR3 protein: CASSLKWGETYTEAFF; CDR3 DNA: TGTGCCAGCAGCTTGAAATGGGGGGAGACATACACTGAAGCTTTCTTT
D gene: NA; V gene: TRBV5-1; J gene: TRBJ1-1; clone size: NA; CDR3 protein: CASSFDGKNTEAFF; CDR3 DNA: TGCGCCAGCAGCTTCGACGGAAAGAACACTGAAGCTTTCTTT
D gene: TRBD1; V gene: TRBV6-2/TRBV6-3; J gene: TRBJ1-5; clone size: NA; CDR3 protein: CASSPGTGRGYSNQPQHF; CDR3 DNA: TGTGCCAGCAGTCCCGGGACAGGCCGGGGCTATAGCAATCAGCCCCAGCATTTT
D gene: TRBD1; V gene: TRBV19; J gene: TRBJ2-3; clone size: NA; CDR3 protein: CASSVGGQGVLHTQYF; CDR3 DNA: TGTGCCAGTAGTGTCGGAGGACAGGGGGTACTGCATACGCAGTATTTT
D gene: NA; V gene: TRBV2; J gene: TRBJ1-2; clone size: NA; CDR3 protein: CASATEYNYGYTF; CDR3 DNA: TGTGCCAGCGCGACAGAGTATAACTATGGCTACACCTTC
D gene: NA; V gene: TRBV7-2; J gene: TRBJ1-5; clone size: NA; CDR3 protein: CASSLVDGSNQPQHF; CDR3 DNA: TGTGCCAGCAGCTTAGTCGACGGTAGCAATCAGCCCCAGCATTTT
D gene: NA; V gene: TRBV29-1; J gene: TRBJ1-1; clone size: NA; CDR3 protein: CSAGQFNTEAFF; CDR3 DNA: TGCAGCGCTGGACAGTTTAATACTGAAGCTTTCTTT
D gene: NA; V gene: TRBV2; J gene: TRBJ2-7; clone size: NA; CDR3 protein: CASTRGYDEQYF; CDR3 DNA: TGTGCCAGTACTAGGGGTTACGACGAGCAGTACTTC
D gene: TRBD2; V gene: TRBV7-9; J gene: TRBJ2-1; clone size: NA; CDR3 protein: CASSSSGRDQFF; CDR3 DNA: TGTGCCAGCAGCTCTAGCGGGAGGGACCAGTTCTTC
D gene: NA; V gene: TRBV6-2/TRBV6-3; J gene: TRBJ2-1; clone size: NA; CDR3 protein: CASSYSVGGEQFF; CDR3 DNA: TGTGCCAGCAGTTACTCGGTTGGCGGTGAGCAGTTCTTC
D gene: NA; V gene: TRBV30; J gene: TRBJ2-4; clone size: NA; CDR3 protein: CAWSVGRKNIQYF; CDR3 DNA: TGTGCCTGGAGTGTTGGCAGAAAAAACATTCAGTACTTC
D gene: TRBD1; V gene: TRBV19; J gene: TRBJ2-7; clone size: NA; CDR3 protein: CASSKGTGLGYEQYF; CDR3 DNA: TGTGCCAGTAGTAAGGGGACAGGTCTCGGATACGAGCAGTACTTC
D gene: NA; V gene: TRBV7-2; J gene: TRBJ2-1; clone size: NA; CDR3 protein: CASSSRLGGLGWFF; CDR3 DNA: TGTGCCAGCAGCTCAAGACTAGGGGGCCTGGGGTGGTTCTTC
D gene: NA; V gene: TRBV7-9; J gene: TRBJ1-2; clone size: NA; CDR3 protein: CASSLGDRHGYTF; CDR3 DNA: TGTGCCAGCAGCTTAGGTGACAGACATGGCTACACCTTC